These 22 T cell receptor beta chains share one sample of origin, sequenced in a study of neurological immune-mediated disorders. Via MiXCR, TCRdb re-called the 5' RACE reads, giving one row per CDR3 protein. The data show 60,000 or so distinct CDR3 sequences, with about an eighth seen just once and 1.8% held by the top ten. The sequenced sample consisted of PBMCs. The receptors derive from a man between 60 and 70 years old in good health.

In its sample, this clonotype was seen many times. The DNA of the CDR3 is TGCGCCAGCAGCTTGGGGGCAGGGGAGGTACCCAGCTCCTACGAGCAGTACTTC. This encodes CASSLGAGEVPSSYEQYF. The chain carries TRBV5-1 and TRBJ2-7; D possibly uses TRBD1 or TRBD2 (6 bases each). Trimming left V 0 bases short and J 0 bases short, with 19 bases between. The CDR3 totals 18 residues. The V gene's germline CDR1 is SGHRS and CDR2 YFSETQ.

The rearrangement uses TRBV5-1 and TRBJ2-2, with 8 bases aligning to TRBD2. The J segment lost 0 bases and the V segment lost 2 bases, leaving 3 bases of the junction unmatched. The CDR3 consists of 16 residues. Germline values: CDR1 SGHRS, CDR2 YFSETQ. CDR3 in DNA: TGCGCCAGCAGCTTTGCGGGGGGCCCGAACACCGGGGAGCTGTTTTTT. Amino acids: CASSFAGGPNTGELFF. Using reference TRBV5-1 and TRBJ2-2 for the parts outside the CDR3, the full variable domain is KAGVTQTPRYLIKTRGQQVTLSCSPISGHRSVSWYQQTPGQGLQFLFEYFSETQRNKGNFPGRFSGRQFSNSRSEMNVSTLELGDSALYLCASSFAGGPNTGELFFGEGSRLTVL.

In this sample, this clonotype turned up many times. The J gene is TRBJ2-1, the V gene TRBV7-2, with D possibly being TRBD2 (5 bases). V lost 6 bases, J lost 0 bases, and 9 bases lay in between. The CDR3 runs 14 residues. CDR1 is SGHTA and CDR2 is FQGNSA in the germline V gene. Written as DNA, the CDR3 is TGTGCCAGCAGACCTGACTACTCCTACAATGAGCAGTTCTTC. Translation gives CASRPDYSYNEQFF.

This clonotype has only a few counts. This rearrangement joins TRBV7-9 to TRBJ2-7, with D possibly TRBD2 on 5 matching bases. The V end lost 10 bases, the J end lost 4 bases, and 17 bases lay between the germline ends. The CDR3 contains 13 residues. Germline V gene sequence: CDR1 SEHNR, CDR2 FQNEAQ (reference sequence). CDR3 bases: TGTGCCACCCGCCCGGGGAGTAGTTACGAGCAGTACTTC. Translation gives CATRPGSSYEQYF. The variable domain in full, completed from reference TRBV7-9 and TRBJ2-7, reads DTGVSQNPRHKITKRGQNVTFRCDPISEHNRLYWYRQTLGQGPEFLTYFQNEAQLEKSRLLSDRFSAERPKGSFSTLEIQRTEQGDSAMYLCATRPGSSYEQYFGPGTRLTVT.

The rearrangement joins TRBV7-3 to TRBJ2-3; no reliable D call. The CDR3 consists of 13 residues. Trimming cost V 5 bases and J 6 bases, with 12 bases left between them. The germline gives CDR1 SGHTA, CDR2 FQGTGA. CDR3 region: CASSTGSRDTQYF. As DNA, the CDR3 is TGTGCCAGCAGCACGGGCTCCAGGGATACGCAGTATTTT.

The sample holds many counts of this clonotype. The chain is built from TRBV12-3 or TRBV12-4 and TRBJ1-1; TRBD1 might be the D (6 bases). The V and J ends lost 0 bases and 6 bases respectively, with 11 bases between them. This CDR3 is 14 amino acids long. Written as DNA, the CDR3 is TGTGCCAGCAGTTTAGCGGAGACAGGCCCTGAAGCTTTCTTT. Its protein product is CASSLAETGPEAFF.

This clonotype appeared many times. This chain links TRBV7-2 with TRBJ2-7; D perhaps matches TRBD1 (5 bases). The CDR3 is 14 residues long. The V gene's germline CDR1 is SGHTA and CDR2 FQGNSA. The V and J ends lost 2 bases and 4 bases respectively, with 12 bases between them. The CDR3 loop reads CASSLWQGTYEQYF. The CDR3 bases are TGTGCCAGCAGCTTATGGCAGGGAACGTACGAGCAGTACTTC.

This clonotype was detected many times. The chain joins TRBV10-3 to TRBJ1-1, with D uncertain. The V and J ends lost 6 bases and 2 bases respectively, with 7 bases between them. Per the germline V gene, CDR1 is ENHRY and CDR2 is SYGVKD. There are 12 residues in the CDR3. The CDR3 DNA sequence: TGTGCCATCAGCCGGGGAAACACTGAAGCTTTCTTT. It yields the protein CAISRGNTEAFF.

This clonotype has a count of ten or more. The chain joins TRBV7-2 to TRBJ1-1, with D hard to call. V was shortened by 5 bases and J by 5 bases, with 27 bases between the two germline ends. The CDR3 is 18 residues long. Germline V gives CDR1 SGHTA, CDR2 FQGNSA. CDR3 DNA sequence: TGTGCCAGCAGCGAGGCCCGAGGATTAGGGATAATGGGAACTGAAGCTTTCTTT. Translation: CASSEARGLGIMGTEAFF.

This clonotype was seen at least ten times. V usage is TRBV27 and J usage is TRBJ2-2; TRBD2 is a possible D gene (5 bases). The CDR3 has 13 residues. V lost 2 bases to trimming and J lost 9 bases, with 10 bases between them. CDR1 is MNHEY and CDR2 is SMNVEV in the germline V gene (reference sequence). The CDR3: CASSLGEPRELFF. Written as DNA, the CDR3 is TGTGCCAGCAGTTTAGGGGAGCCCCGGGAGCTGTTTTTT.

This clonotype was seen repeatedly, ten times or more. The chain uses TRBV4-3 and TRBJ2-6; D is perhaps TRBD2 (5 bases). Per the germline V gene, CDR1 is LGHNA and CDR2 is YSLEER. The CDR3 extends over 19 amino acids. V lost 0 bases to trimming and J lost 0 bases, with 15 bases between them. The CDR3 is CASSQDYYRGLSGANVLTF. CDR3 DNA sequence: TGCGCCAGCAGCCAAGACTACTATAGAGGGCTCTCTGGGGCCAACGTCCTGACTTTC.

This clonotype was observed at least ten times. The rearrangement links TRBV10-3 to TRBJ2-3; the D gene is possibly TRBD2 (7 bases). Trimming shortened V by 2 bases and J by 4 bases, and 10 bases separated the two germline ends. CDR3 length: 14 residues. Germline CDR1 ENHRY, CDR2 SYGVKD. The CDR3 reads CAISEGGASDTQYF. CDR3 nucleotides: TGTGCCATCAGTGAGGGGGGGGCCTCAGATACGCAGTATTTT.

There are many counts of this clonotype. The chain recombines TRBV11-2 with TRBJ2-7; D is possibly TRBD2 (5 bases). Trimming cost V 2 bases and J 1 base, with 9 bases left between them. In germline, CDR1 is SGHAT, CDR2 FQNNGV. CDR3 length equals 14 residues. The CDR3 sequence is CASSLRGDSYEQYF. CDR3 DNA sequence: TGTGCCAGCAGCTTACGGGGAGATTCCTACGAGCAGTACTTC.

This clonotype has at least ten counts. The chain uses TRBV28 and TRBJ2-6; D possibly corresponds to TRBD2 (6 bases). This CDR3 has 15 residues. Per the germline V gene, CDR1 is MDHEN and CDR2 is SYDVKM. The ends were cut back, 2 bases at V and 2 bases at J, with 7 bases in the middle. The CDR3 DNA reads as TGTGCCAGCAGTTTAACGGGGGCTGGGGCCAACGTCCTGACTTTC. It is translated as CASSLTGAGANVLTF.

The chain couples TRBV4-2 to TRBJ2-1, with D perhaps matching TRBD2 (5 bases). Trimming stripped 1 base from V and 0 bases from J, with 10 bases between. Germline assignment: CDR1 LGHNA and CDR2 YNFKEQ. The CDR3 length is 16 residues. CDR3 in amino acids: CASSQGPGSSYNEQFF. The CDR3 DNA reads as TGTGCCAGCAGCCAAGGACCGGGGAGCTCCTACAATGAGCAGTTCTTC.

In its sample, this clonotype was seen many times. The V and J genes are TRBV15 and TRBJ2-5; D unclear. Trimming removed 0 bases at V and 5 bases at J, with 13 bases between. The germline V gene encodes CDR1 LNHNV and CDR2 YYDKDF (reference sequence). The CDR3 is made up of 15 amino acids. CDR3 DNA sequence: TGTGCCACCAGCAGAGATCTAGGAAGTTGGGAGACCCAGTACTTC. Translated: CATSRDLGSWETQYF. Full variable domain (outside the CDR3, taken from reference TRBV15 and TRBJ2-5): DAMVIQNPRYQVTQFGKPVTLSCSQTLNHNVMYWYQQKSSQAPKLLFHYYDKDFNNEADTPDNFQSRRPNTSFCFLDIRSPGLGDTAMYLCATSRDLGSWETQYFGPGTRLLVL.

The rearrangement links TRBV18 to TRBJ1-1; 7 positions match TRBD1. This CDR3 has 15 amino acids. Germline V lookup: CDR1 KGHSH, CDR2 LQKENI. J lost 1 base, V lost 1 base, and 3 bases had no gene match. CDR3 in DNA: TGTGCCAGCTCACCACGGGGGACAGAGAACACTGAAGCTTTCTTT. Residues: CASSPRGTENTEAFF.

There are many counts of this clonotype. This rearrangement joins TRBV6-5 to TRBJ1-1; 8 bases align to TRBD1. The CDR3 runs 13 residues. CDR1 is MNHEY, CDR2 SVGAGI, per germline. V shed 2 bases, J shed 4 bases, and the junction held 0 bases outside the gene matches. The DNA of the CDR3 is TGTGCCAGCAGTTACACAGGGGGCACTGAAGCTTTCTTT. It yields the protein CASSYTGGTEAFF.

At least ten counts were recorded for this clonotype. J is TRBJ2-2 and V is TRBV20-1; TRBD2 matches at 8 bases. The ends lost 0 bases at V and 5 bases at J; junction bases unmatched: 17. CDR1 and CDR2 (germline): DFQATT, SNEGSKA (reference sequence). The CDR3 is made up of 19 amino acids. The CDR3 DNA is TGCAGTGCTAGAGAAGCTTGGGGAGTGGCGGGGGGCAAAACCGGGGAGCTGTTTTTT. It yields the protein CSAREAWGVAGGKTGELFF.

This clonotype appeared many times. The gene calls are TRBV7-2 and TRBJ2-3, with D perhaps TRBD2 (6 bases). The CDR3 runs 14 residues. In germline, CDR1 is SGHTA, CDR2 FQGNSA. V was cut by 1 base and J by 5 bases, with 10 bases left in between. The CDR3: CASSLVGRLDTQYF. The CDR3 DNA sequence: TGTGCCAGCAGCTTAGTGGGGAGGCTAGATACGCAGTATTTT.

This clonotype was detected ten times or more. The chain employs TRBV7-2 and TRBJ2-3; 10 bases are shared with TRBD2. Germline-derived CDR1 and CDR2 are SGHTA and FQGNSA. With 5 bases clipped from V and 7 bases from J, the junction kept 18 bases outside the gene matches. This CDR3 has 18 amino acids. The CDR3 here is CASSITWTSGETFHTQYF. The CDR3 DNA follows: TGTGCCAGCAGCATCACCTGGACTAGCGGCGAGACGTTCCATACGCAGTATTTT.

CDR3 in amino acids: CSAKGGGSYEQYF. The CDR3 DNA is TGCAGTGCCAAGGGGGGGGGTTCCTACGAGCAGTACTTC. This sequence joins TRBV20-1 and TRBJ2-7; D perhaps matches TRBD2 (7 bases). This CDR3 spans 13 amino acids. In germline, CDR1 is DFQATT, CDR2 SNEGSKA (reference sequence). V was pared by 6 bases and J by 1 base, with 13 bases between.